The rows below give T cell receptor beta chains drawn from one sample of a study of blood T cell repertoires in COVID-19. The assay was immunoSEQ multiplex PCR, and TCRdb's table has in-frame clones only and misses some. The sample lists around 180,000 clones, roughly 88% seen once, with roughly 8.7% in the top ten. The source material was PBMCs or T cells enriched from blood (not recorded which). The receptor source for this set is a woman aged 30 to 39 who had recovered from COVID-19. CDR3s leave out the opening cysteine and the closing phenylalanine or tryptophan. Some rows mark clone size as missing; the rest say once, few, many or name a class of expanded clone.

abundance | v_gene | len | CDR3aa
. | TRBV19 | 10 | ASSFQGANAF
. | TRBV7-9 | 11 | ASSPIRDYEQY
. | TRBV11-2 | 12 | ASSITGGPVGYT
. | TRBV9 | 12 | ASSVDPAGSEQF
. | TRBV2 | 13 | ASSPNRGRVEKLF
. | TRBV7-2 | 11 | ASSLVQNQPQH
. | TRBV27 | 11 | ASKRGSTDTQY
. | TRBV7-9 | 11 | ASNPLADTEAF
. | TRBV13 | 16 | ASSPLGGGTRVYNEQF
. | TRBV10-3 | 14 | AISDSGLAGEETQY
. | TRBV28 | 14 | ASSFFASGRTGELF
. | TRBV7-2 | 12 | ASSFNRAGNTIY
. | TRBV2 | 17 | ARDWEGTGYFSGANVLT
. | TRBV6-5 | 13 | ASYSEDRGNTEAF
many | TRBV10-1 | 11 | ASSESTVLAAF
. | TRBV11-2 | 16 | ASSLFSAQKSSTDTQY
once | TRBV29-1 | 12 | SVESESPPYEQY
. | TRBV5-6 | 13 | ASSLGNRGWTEAF